This paragraph reports one T cell receptor beta chain. The V segment lost 2 bases and the J segment 3 bases; nucleotides outside the gene matches: 4. The CDR3 is 15 residues long. Germline V CDR1 and CDR2: SGHTA, FQGNSA. The data stem from a study of blood T cell repertoires in COVID-19. Clones were read by immunoSEQ multiplex PCR, and TCRdb kept only the in-frame ones, dropping some. The sample holds some 200,000 clones, approximately 78% seen once. The chain combines TRBV7-2 with TRBJ2-1, with 7 bases matching TRBD1. This TCR came from a woman of 80 years or more with acute or convalescent COVID-19. The specimen was peripheral blood. For the CDR3, the DNA is TGTGCCAGCAGCTTACTACAGGGGATCTACAATGAGCAGTTCTTC. This gives the protein CASSLLQGIYNEQFF.